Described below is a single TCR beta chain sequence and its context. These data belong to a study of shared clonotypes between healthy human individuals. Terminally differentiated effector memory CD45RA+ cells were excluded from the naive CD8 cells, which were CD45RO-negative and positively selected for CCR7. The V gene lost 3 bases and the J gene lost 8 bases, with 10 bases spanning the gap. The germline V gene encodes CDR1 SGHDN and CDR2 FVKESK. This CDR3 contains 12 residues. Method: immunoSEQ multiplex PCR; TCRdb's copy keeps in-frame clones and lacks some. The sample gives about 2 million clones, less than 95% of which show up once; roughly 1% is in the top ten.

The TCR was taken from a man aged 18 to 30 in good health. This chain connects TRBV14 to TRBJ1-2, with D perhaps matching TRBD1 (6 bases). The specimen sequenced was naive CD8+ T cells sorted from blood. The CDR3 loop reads CASSHWGRGYTF. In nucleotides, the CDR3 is TGTGCCAGCAGCCATTGGGGGCGCGGCTACACCTTC.